This T cell receptor (beta chain) was observed in a study of CD8+ T cells in alopecia areata. Background on the study: Treated patients took oral tofacitinib at 5 to 10 mg twice daily.

V was pared by 5 bases and J by 3 bases, with 5 bases between. Germline V gives CDR1 GTSNPN, CDR2 SVGIG (reference sequence). The CDR3 has 10 residues. Sequencing templates came from extracted RNA that was reverse transcribed into cDNA. The repertoire was sequenced with immunoSEQ multiplex PCR; TCRdb's copy has only in-frame clones and lacks some. The sample includes 150,000 to 250,000 clones, roughly 50% of them seen just once. The sample's treatment: oral pan-JAK inhibitor, 5-10 mg twice daily. Cell sorting was applied to PBMCs, and CD4+ and CD8+ T cells were collected. Sequenced here: CD4+ T cells sorted from blood, sampled at week 24, from a patient treated with tofacitinib. V gene TRBV30 combines with J gene TRBJ2-7, with D hard to call. The receptor was derived from a human donor with alopecia areata. CDR3 in DNA: TGTGCCTGGGGGGACTACGAGCAGTACTTC. Protein sequence: CAWGDYEQYF.